These 11 T cell receptor beta chains came from one sample sequenced in a study of CD8+CD57+ T cells in acquired aplastic anemia. Genomic DNA served as template for TCR beta VDJ and CDR3 profiling. TCRdb re-analysed the reads in MiXCR, keeping a single row per CDR3 protein. The sample lists approximately 380,000 distinct CDR3 sequences, around 72% occurring once. The sample comprised sorted CD4+, CD8+, or CD8+CD57+ T cells (not recorded which) from PBMCs. These receptors all stem from a human donor in good health, serving as a control.

The J gene is TRBJ1-1, the V gene TRBV7-2; the D gene is possibly TRBD1 (6 bases). Germline V gene data show CDR1 as SGHTA and CDR2 as FQGNSA. V lost 8 bases and J lost 0, with 16 bases in between. The CDR3 loop spans 15 amino acids. In DNA, the CDR3 is TGTGCCAGCGGGCGGGGGGGCGACATGAACACTGAAGCTTTCTTT. Its protein product is CASGRGGDMNTEAFF.

This clonotype was seen repeatedly, ten times or more. The gene calls are TRBV15 and TRBJ1-1; the match to TRBD1 covers 8 bases. The CDR3 is made up of 14 amino acids. Trimming at V came to 5 bases and at J to 6 bases, leaving 8 bases not matched to a gene. CDR1 and CDR2 (germline): LNHNV, YYDKDF (reference sequence). The CDR3 here is CATSLGTGGAEAFF. CDR3 nucleotide sequence: TGTGCCACCAGCCTAGGGACAGGCGGAGCTGAAGCTTTCTTT. The full variable domain, rest sourced from reference TRBV15 and TRBJ1-1, is DAMVIQNPRYQVTQFGKPVTLSCSQTLNHNVMYWYQQKSSQAPKLLFHYYDKDFNNEADTPDNFQSRRPNTSFCFLDIRSPGLGDTAMYLCATSLGTGGAEAFFGQGTRLTVV.

The chain employs TRBV12-3 or TRBV12-4 and TRBJ1-3; a possible D gene is TRBD1 (5 bases). This CDR3 is built from 15 residues. Trimming removed 1 base from V and 3 bases from J, with 10 bases in between. The CDR3 here is CASSLGSGSGNTIYF. CDR3 in DNA: TGTGCCAGCAGTTTAGGTTCAGGGAGTGGAAACACCATATATTTT.

This clonotype was picked up many times. This chain uses TRBV20-1 with TRBJ1-1; no clear D gene. The CDR3 spans 14 residues. Per the germline V gene, CDR1 is DFQATT and CDR2 is SNEGSKA (reference sequence). Trimming pared 4 bases from V and 2 bases from J, leaving 14 bases between. CDR3 loop: CSANRPTGNTEAFF. The CDR3 DNA sequence: TGCAGTGCTAATAGGCCTACCGGTAACACTGAAGCTTTCTTT.

The rearrangement uses TRBV2 and TRBJ2-7, with TRBD1 matching 11 bases. Germline CDR1 reads SNHLY; CDR2 reads FYNNEI. The V gene end was trimmed by 7 bases and the J gene end by 3 bases; junction bases not matched to a gene: 5. The CDR3 is made up of 14 amino acids. The CDR3 bases are TGTGCCAGCACCTTGGGACAGGGGGGCTACGAGCAGTACTTC. Residues: CASTLGQGGYEQYF.

About this clonotype: One base away lies a much larger clone, so this may be a sequencing read error. The rearrangement joins TRBV10-3 to TRBJ1-6; D is undetermined. This CDR3 comprises 16 residues. Germline V gene lookup returns CDR1 ENHRY and CDR2 SYGVKD. V dropped 7 bases and J dropped 0 bases, with 13 bases sitting between them. Here the CDR3 DNA reads TGTGCCATCACACTAGACGGGAGCTCCTATAATTCACCCCTCCACTTT. Protein: CAITLDGSSYNSPLHF.

The V call is TRBV20-1, the J call TRBJ2-7, with D uncertain. This CDR3 spans 13 amino acids. Per germline, CDR1 DFQATT and CDR2 SNEGSKA (reference sequence). V shed 5 bases and J shed 6 bases, with 17 bases lying between them. This CDR3 is CSAFPTTKAEQYF. The CDR3 bases are TGCAGTGCTTTCCCGACCACTAAAGCCGAGCAGTACTTC.

The V and J genes are TRBV7-2 and TRBJ2-3; D may be TRBD2 (7 bases). The germline V gene encodes CDR1 SGHTA and CDR2 FQGNSA. This CDR3 is built from 18 residues. V was clipped by 2 bases and J by 5 bases, with 23 bases between them. The CDR3 region is CASSLRAMGEGGVDTQYF. The CDR3 nucleotides read TGTGCCAGCAGCTTAAGAGCAATGGGGGAGGGGGGGGTAGATACGCAGTATTTT. The entire variable domain, with the rest obtained from reference TRBV7-2 and TRBJ2-3, is as follows: GAGVSQSPSNKVTEKGKDVELRCDPISGHTALYWYRQSLGQGLEFLIYFQGNSAPDKSGLPSDRFSAERTGGSVSTLTIQRTQQEDSAVYLCASSLRAMGEGGVDTQYFGPGTRLTVL.

As for this clonotype: No conserved phenylalanine or tryptophan is present at the end of the CDR3, so a read error is the likely explanation. It is unclear where the CDR3 begins or ends on the DNA, so no DNA is shown, and the CDR3 is as TCRdb lists it. V gene TRBV7-9 combines with J gene TRBJ2-7. The CDR3 sequence runs 13 residues, both termini included. CDR1 and CDR2 from the germline V gene are SEHNR and FQNEAQ (reference sequence). CDR3 residues: CASSLSADSYNEQ.

Comments on this clonotype: At one end, the junction sequence differs from germline, possibly due to a read error. The gene calls are TRBV19 and TRBJ1-2; 8 bases match TRBD1. Germline V gene lookup returns CDR1 LNHDA and CDR2 SQIVND (reference sequence). The CDR3 consists of 17 residues. CDR3 sequence: CASSLRTNRGARETQSF. The DNA of the CDR3 is TGTGCCAGTAGTTTGCGAACTAACAGGGGGGCTAGAGAGACCCAGTCCTTC.

To note about this clonotype: One end of the junction fails to match germline, which may point to a read error. The V and J genes are TRBV7-2 and TRBJ1-2; maybe TRBD1 (6 bases). CDR1 SGHTA and CDR2 FQGNSA come from the germline V gene. CDR3 length: 14 amino acids. CDR3 protein: CASSLAGSGGARDF. DNA of the CDR3: TGTGCCAGCAGCTTGGCTGGTAGCGGGGGGGCAAGAGACTTC.